This T cell receptor beta chain was found in a study of cytomegalovirus exposure and HLA in healthy donors. Comments on this clone: The antigen is not known.

CDR3 length: 17 amino acids. Germline V gene lookup returns CDR1 SGHVS and CDR2 FQNEAQ. The V gene end was trimmed by 7 bases and the J gene end by 3 bases; junction bases not matched to a gene: 17. 13 Jbeta primers and 60 Vbeta primers were used for the PCR. Generated by immunoSEQ multiplex PCR, the TCRdb table keeps only in-frame clones and is missing some. This sample carries around 140,000 clones, roughly 80% of them seen once, and the ten largest clones take roughly 2.9%. Study-wide findings and caveats: Cytomegalovirus status was reportedly diagnosed by the classifier with high specificity and sensitivity. Most likely, a cluster of highly shared sequence variants arose as a sequencing artifact. In an earlier analysis, about 87% or about 30%: the productive usage of most TCR beta V segments.

The origin of this receptor is a woman in her thirties in good health and CMV-seronegative. The sequencing input was PBMCs. V gene TRBV7-8 combines with J gene TRBJ2-5; 7 bases align to TRBD2. CDR3 in amino acids: CASTPWVASGGKETQYF. DNA of the CDR3: TGTGCCAGCACCCCATGGGTGGCTAGCGGAGGGAAAGAGACCCAGTACTTC. Combining the CDR3 with reference TRBV7-8 and TRBJ2-5 gives the whole variable domain GAGVSQSPRYKVAKRGQDVALRCDPISGHVSLFWYQQALGQGPEFLTYFQNEAQLDKSGLPSDRFFAERPEGSVSTLKIQRTQQEDSAVYLCASTPWVASGGKETQYFGPGTRLLVL.